This T cell receptor (beta chain) came from a study of response to subunit inactivated influenza vaccine. Study-level findings and limits: That few new T cells are recruited by each seasonal influenza vaccination was the authors' suggestion.

Deletions cut 3 bases from V and 0 bases from J, with 5 bases between. Germline V gene data show CDR1 as LNHNV and CDR2 as YYDKDF (reference sequence). The CDR3 is made up of 14 amino acids. TCRdb re-derived calls from the RT-PCR reads in MiXCR, one entry per CDR3 protein. The sample includes hundreds of thousands of distinct CDR3 sequences, about 15% seen only once; the top ten take 6.5% to 8.5%. This clonotype appeared many times. Its antigen is not known. The sequencing used PBMCs from blood, collected roughly 15 days before vaccination. The rearrangement uses TRBV15 and TRBJ2-2; the D is unclear. The source of this sequence is a man aged 45-65 years who received an inactivated influenza vaccine. The CDR3 bases are TGTGCCACCAGCAGCGAGACGAACACCGGGGAGCTGTTTTTT. Protein sequence: CATSSETNTGELFF. The full variable domain, rest sourced from reference TRBV15 and TRBJ2-2, is DAMVIQNPRYQVTQFGKPVTLSCSQTLNHNVMYWYQQKSSQAPKLLFHYYDKDFNNEADTPDNFQSRRPNTSFCFLDIRSPGLGDTAMYLCATSSETNTGELFFGEGSRLTVL.